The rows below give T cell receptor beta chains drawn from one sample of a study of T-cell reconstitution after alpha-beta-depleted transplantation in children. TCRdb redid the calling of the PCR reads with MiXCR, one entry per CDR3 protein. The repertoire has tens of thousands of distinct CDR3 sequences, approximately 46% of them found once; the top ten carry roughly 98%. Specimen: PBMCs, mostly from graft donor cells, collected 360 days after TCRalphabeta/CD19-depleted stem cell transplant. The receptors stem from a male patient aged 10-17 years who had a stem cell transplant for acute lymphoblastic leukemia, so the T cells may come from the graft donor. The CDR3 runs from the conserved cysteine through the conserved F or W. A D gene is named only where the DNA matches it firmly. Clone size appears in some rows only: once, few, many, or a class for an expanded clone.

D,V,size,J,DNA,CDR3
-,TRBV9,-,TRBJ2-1,TGTGCCAGCAGCGTAGCAGGGGATGCCTACAATGAGCAGTTCTTC,CASSVAGDAYNEQFF
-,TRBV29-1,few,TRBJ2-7,TGCAGCGTTGAAGTCAGGGATTCGCAGTACTTC,CSVEVRDSQYF
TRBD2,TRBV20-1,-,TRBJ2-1,TGCAGTGCTCCCTGGGGTAGCGGGCAACTTTACGGGTACAATGAGCAGTTCTTC,CSAPWGSGQLYGYNEQFF
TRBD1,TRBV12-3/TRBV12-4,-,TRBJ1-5,TGTGCCAGCAGTCCGACAGGGGGCAGGCAGCCCCAGCATTTT,CASSPTGGRQPQHF
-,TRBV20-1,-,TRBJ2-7,TGCAGTGCTAGGGACCTTTCCTACGAGCAGTACTTC,CSARDLSYEQYF
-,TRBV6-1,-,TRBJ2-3,TGTGCCAGCAGCACCCATCGAGGGTCCACAGATACGCAGTATTTT,CASSTHRGSTDTQYF
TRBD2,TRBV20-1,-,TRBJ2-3,TGCAGTGCTAGCCCCCTAGCGGGAAGTACAGATACGCAGTATTTT,CSASPLAGSTDTQYF
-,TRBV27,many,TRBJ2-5,TGTGCCAGCAGTCAAGAGACCCAGTACTTC,CASSQETQYF
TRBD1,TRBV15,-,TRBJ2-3,TGTGCCACCAGCAGATACAGACAGGGGAGTATGGCAGATACGCAGTATTTT,CATSRYRQGSMADTQYF
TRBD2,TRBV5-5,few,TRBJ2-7,TGTGCCAGCAGCGGCTTACTAGCGGGGTGGGAGCAGTACTTC,CASSGLLAGWEQYF
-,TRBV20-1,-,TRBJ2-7,TGCAGTGCTAGAGATCTGGGGGGAGTCGACGAGCAGTACTTC,CSARDLGGVDEQYF
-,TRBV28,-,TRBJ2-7,TGTGCCAGCAGTCCGCCGGGCCGCCTTTACGAGCAGTACTTC,CASSPPGRLYEQYF
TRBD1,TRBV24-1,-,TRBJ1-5,TGTGCCACCAGTGAAGCCGGGACAGGAGGCGGGCAGCCCCAGCATTTT,CATSEAGTGGGQPQHF
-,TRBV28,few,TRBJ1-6,TGTGCCAGCAGTTTCGTTCAGGGCTCCTATAATTCACCCCTCCACTTT,CASSFVQGSYNSPLHF
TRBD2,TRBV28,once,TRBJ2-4,TGTGCCAGCAGTCTCCGTGGAGGTAGCGGGGTCTCAAACATTCAGTACTTC,CASSLRGGSGVSNIQYF
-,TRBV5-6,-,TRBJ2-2,TGTGCCAGCAGCTTGGCCAGGGACGGGGAGCTGTTTTTT,CASSLARDGELFF
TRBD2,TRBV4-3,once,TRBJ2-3,TGCGCCAGCAGCCAGAGCGGGGGGGCCCCAGATACGCAGTATTTT,CASSQSGGAPDTQYF
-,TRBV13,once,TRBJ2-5,TGTGCCAGCAGCTTTGCGGGCTCGTACCAAGAGACCCAGTACTTC,CASSFAGSYQETQYF
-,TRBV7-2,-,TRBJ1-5,TGTGCCAGCAGCCGGGTAGACAATCAGCCCCAGCATTTT,CASSRVDNQPQHF
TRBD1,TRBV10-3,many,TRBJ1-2,TGTGCCATCAGTGTCCCAATGTCCGGGACAGGGCACAGGGGCTACACCTTC,CAISVPMSGTGHRGYTF
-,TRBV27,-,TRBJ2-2,TGTGCCAGTTGTCGTGCAGCCACCGGGGAGCTGTTTTTT,CASCRAATGELFF
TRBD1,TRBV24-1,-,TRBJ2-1,TGTGCCACCAGCGACCGGGACAGGGATTACAATGAGCAGTTCTTC,CATSDRDRDYNEQFF
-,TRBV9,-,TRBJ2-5,TGTGCCAGCAGCGTAACCCCAGGGGAGACCCAGTACTTC,CASSVTPGETQYF
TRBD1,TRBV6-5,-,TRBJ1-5,TGTGCCAGCAGTTACAGGACAGGGGGCCAGCCCCAGCATTTT,CASSYRTGGQPQHF
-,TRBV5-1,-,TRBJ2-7,TGCGCCAGCAGCTTGGCAGGGGATGAGCAGTACTTC,CASSLAGDEQYF
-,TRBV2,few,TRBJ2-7,TGTGCCAGTCTAACTCCGACCAACTCCTACGAGCAGTACTTC,CASLTPTNSYEQYF
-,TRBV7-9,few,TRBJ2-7,TGTGCCAGCAGCTTAGGAGGGCTCGGCGAGCAGTACTTC,CASSLGGLGEQYF
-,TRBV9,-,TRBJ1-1,TGTGCCAGCAGCGTGCTGGACGTCCCTTTTGAAGCTTTCTTT,CASSVLDVPFEAFF
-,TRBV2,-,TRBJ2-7,TGTGCCTTCAGTTTAGGGACTTACGAGCAGTACTTC,CAFSLGTYEQYF
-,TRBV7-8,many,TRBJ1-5,TGTGCCAGCAGCTTGGCCGGGAGCAATCAGCCCCAGCATTTT,CASSLAGSNQPQHF
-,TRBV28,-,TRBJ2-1,TGTGCCAGTAGTTCGACGTTAGCCGAGTTCTTC,CASSSTLAEFF
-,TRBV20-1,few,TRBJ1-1,TGCAGTGCTAGTGGCAACCTGGGGAGTACTGAAGCTTTCTTT,CSASGNLGSTEAFF
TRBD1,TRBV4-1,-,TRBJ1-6,TGCGCCAGCAGCCAAGTGACAGGGGGAATTCAGTCCCTCCACTTT,CASSQVTGGIQSLHF
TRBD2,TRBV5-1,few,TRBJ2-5,TGCGCCAGCAGCTTCCGACTAGCGGGAGTAGTCGGCGAGACCCAGTACTTC,CASSFRLAGVVGETQYF
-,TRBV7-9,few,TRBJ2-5,TGTGCCAGCAGCCCCGATACAAAGCAAGAGACCCAGTACTTC,CASSPDTKQETQYF
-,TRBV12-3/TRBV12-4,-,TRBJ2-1,TGTGCCAGCAGTTTACGGAATAGGCTGCTCTCCTACAATGAGCAGTTCTTC,CASSLRNRLLSYNEQFF